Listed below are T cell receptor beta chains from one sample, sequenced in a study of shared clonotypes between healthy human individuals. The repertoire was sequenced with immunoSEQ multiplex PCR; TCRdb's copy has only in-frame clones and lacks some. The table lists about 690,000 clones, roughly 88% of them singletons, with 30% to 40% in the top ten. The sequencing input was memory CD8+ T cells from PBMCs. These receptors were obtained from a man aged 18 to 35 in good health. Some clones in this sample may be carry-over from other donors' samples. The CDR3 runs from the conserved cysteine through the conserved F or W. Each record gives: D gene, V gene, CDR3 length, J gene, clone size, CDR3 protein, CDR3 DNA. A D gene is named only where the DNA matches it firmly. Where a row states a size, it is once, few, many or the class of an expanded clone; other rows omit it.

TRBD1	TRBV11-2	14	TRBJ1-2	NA	CASSLRDSNYGYTF	TGTGCCAGCAGCTTAAGGGACAGCAACTATGGCTACACCTTC
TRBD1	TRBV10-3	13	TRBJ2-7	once	CATRDSLSYEQYF	TGTGCCACCCGGGACAGCCTCTCCTACGAGCAGTACTTC
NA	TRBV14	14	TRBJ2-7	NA	CASSPRDGGYEQYF	TGTGCCAGCAGCCCTCGGGACGGGGGCTACGAGCAGTACTTC
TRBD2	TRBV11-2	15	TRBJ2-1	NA	CASSQLAGAYNEQFF	TGTGCCAGCAGCCAACTAGCGGGGGCCTACAATGAGCAGTTCTTC
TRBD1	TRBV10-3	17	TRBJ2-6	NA	CAISGTGGPSGANVLTF	TGTGCCATCAGTGGGACAGGGGGCCCCTCTGGGGCCAACGTCCTGACTTTC
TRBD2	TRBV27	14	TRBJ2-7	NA	CASSLGASGREQYF	TGTGCCAGCAGCCTTGGGGCTAGCGGGCGTGAGCAGTACTTC
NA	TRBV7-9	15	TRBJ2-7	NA	CASSLEQGRPYEQYF	TGTGCCAGCAGCTTAGAACAGGGGAGGCCTTACGAGCAGTACTTC
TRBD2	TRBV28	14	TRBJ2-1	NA	CANSAGGPYNEQFF	TGTGCCAACTCAGCGGGAGGGCCCTACAATGAGCAGTTCTTC
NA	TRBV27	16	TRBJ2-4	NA	CASSDNGRWAKNIQYF	TGTGCCAGCAGTGACAACGGGAGATGGGCCAAAAACATTCAGTACTTC
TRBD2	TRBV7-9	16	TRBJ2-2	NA	CASSLEAGVLTGELFF	TGTGCCAGCAGCTTGGAAGCGGGAGTTTTGACCGGGGAGCTGTTTTTT
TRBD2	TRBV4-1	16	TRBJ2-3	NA	CASSQVLAGATDTQYF	TGCGCCAGCAGCCAAGTGCTAGCGGGAGCGACAGATACGCAGTATTTT
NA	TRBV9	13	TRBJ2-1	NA	CASSVDGLYEQFF	TGTGCCAGCAGCGTAGACGGCTTGTACGAGCAGTTCTTC
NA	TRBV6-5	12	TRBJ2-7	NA	CASRAGGSEQYF	TGTGCCAGCAGAGCAGGAGGGAGCGAGCAGTACTTC
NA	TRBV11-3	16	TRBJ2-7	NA	CASSLRASVNSYEQYF	TGTGCCAGCAGCTTGCGCGCCAGCGTAAATTCCTACGAGCAGTACTTC
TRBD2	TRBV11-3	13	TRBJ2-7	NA	CASSQGRGYEQYF	TGTGCCAGCAGCCAAGGGAGGGGCTACGAGCAGTACTTC
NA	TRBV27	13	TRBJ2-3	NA	CASSITGPDTQYF	TGTGCCAGCAGCATTACAGGTCCAGATACGCAGTATTTT
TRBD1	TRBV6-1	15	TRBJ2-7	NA	CASSSKGTGAYEQYF	TGTGCCAGCAGTAGCAAAGGGACAGGGGCCTACGAGCAGTACTTC
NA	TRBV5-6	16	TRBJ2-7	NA	CASSYVDREISYEQYF	TGTGCCAGCAGCTATGTGGACCGAGAGATCTCCTACGAGCAGTACTTC
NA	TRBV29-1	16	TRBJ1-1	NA	CSVYQKGVGVVTEAFF	TGCAGCGTTTATCAAAAGGGAGTCGGCGTCGTCACTGAAGCTTTCTTT
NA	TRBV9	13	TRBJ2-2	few	CASSVSPVGELFF	TGTGCCAGCAGCGTAAGTCCGGTCGGGGAGCTGTTTTTT
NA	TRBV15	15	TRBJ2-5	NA	CATSARRGFQETQYF	TGTGCCACCAGCGCCCGCCGGGGCTTCCAAGAGACCCAGTACTTC
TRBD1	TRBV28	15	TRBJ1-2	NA	CASSLRLGDSYGYTF	TGTGCCAGCAGTTTACGCTTAGGGGACAGCTATGGCTACACCTTC
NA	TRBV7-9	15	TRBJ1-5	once	CASSPIGDGNQPQHF	TGTGCCAGCAGCCCAATCGGAGATGGGAATCAGCCCCAGCATTTT
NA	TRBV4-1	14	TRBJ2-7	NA	CASSPYDSSYEQYF	TGCGCCAGCAGCCCGTACGACAGTTCCTACGAGCAGTACTTC
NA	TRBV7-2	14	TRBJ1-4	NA	CASTQGSWGEKLFF	TGTGCCAGCACCCAGGGCTCATGGGGTGAAAAACTGTTTTTT
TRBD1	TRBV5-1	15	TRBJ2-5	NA	CASSPGQGSWETQYF	TGCGCCAGCAGCCCGGGACAGGGGAGCTGGGAGACCCAGTACTTC
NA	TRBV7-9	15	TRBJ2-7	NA	CASSRREKGPYEQYF	TGTGCCAGCAGCCGAAGGGAGAAGGGACCGTACGAGCAGTACTTC